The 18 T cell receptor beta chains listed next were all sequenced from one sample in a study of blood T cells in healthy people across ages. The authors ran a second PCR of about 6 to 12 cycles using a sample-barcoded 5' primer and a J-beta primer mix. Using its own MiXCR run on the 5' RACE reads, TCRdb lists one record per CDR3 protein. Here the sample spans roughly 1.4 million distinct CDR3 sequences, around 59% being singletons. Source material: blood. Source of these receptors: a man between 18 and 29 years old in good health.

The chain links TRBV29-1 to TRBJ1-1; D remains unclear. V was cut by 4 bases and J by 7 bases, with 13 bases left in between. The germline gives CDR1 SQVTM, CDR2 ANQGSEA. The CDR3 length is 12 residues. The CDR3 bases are TGCAGCGTTGCGTGGGTGGGAGATGAAGCTTTCTTT. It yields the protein CSVAWVGDEAFF. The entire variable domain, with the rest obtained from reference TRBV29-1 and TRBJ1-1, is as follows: SAVISQKPSRDICQRGTSLTIQCQVDSQVTMMFWYRQQPGQSLTLIATANQGSEATYESGFVIDKFPISRPNLTFSTLTVSNMSPEDSSIYLCSVAWVGDEAFFGQGTRLTVV.

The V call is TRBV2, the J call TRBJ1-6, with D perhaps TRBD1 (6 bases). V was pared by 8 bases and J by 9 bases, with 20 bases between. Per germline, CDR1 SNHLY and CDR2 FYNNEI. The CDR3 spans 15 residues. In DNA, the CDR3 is TGTGCCAGCGGGGGGGCCGCCGCCATAGGTTCACCCCTCCACTTT. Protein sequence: CASGGAAAIGSPLHF.

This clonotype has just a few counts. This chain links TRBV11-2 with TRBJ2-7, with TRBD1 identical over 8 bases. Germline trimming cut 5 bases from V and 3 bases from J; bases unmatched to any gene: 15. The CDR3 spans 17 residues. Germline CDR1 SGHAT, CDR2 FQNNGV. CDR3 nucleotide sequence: TGTGCCAGCAGCAAGAAAGGGACAGGAGGATACGTCTACGAGCAGTACTTC. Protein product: CASSKKGTGGYVYEQYF. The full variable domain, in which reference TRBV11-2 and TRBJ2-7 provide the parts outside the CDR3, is EAGVAQSPRYKIIEKRQSVAFWCNPISGHATLYWYQQILGQGPKLLIQFQNNGVVDDSQLPKDRFSAERLKGVDSTLKIQPAKLEDSAVYLCASSKKGTGGYVYEQYFGPGTRLTVT.

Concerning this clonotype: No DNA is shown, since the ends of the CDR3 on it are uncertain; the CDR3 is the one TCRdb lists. The CDR3 reads CVSSPLTGRRYYGCTF. This chain uses TRBV27 with TRBJ1-2; no check of the table's D call, TRBD1, against the DNA was made. The CDR3 has 16 amino acids, counting both end residues. Germline CDR1 reads MNHEY; CDR2 reads SMNVEV (reference sequence).

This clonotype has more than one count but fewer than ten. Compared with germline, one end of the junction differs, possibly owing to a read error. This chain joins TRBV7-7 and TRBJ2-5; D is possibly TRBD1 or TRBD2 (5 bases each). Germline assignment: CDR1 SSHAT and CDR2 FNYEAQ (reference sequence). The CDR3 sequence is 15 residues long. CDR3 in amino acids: CASSLGTSLGETQYF. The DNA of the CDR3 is TGTGCTAGCAGCCTAGGGACCTCCCTAGGGGAGACCCAGTACTTC.

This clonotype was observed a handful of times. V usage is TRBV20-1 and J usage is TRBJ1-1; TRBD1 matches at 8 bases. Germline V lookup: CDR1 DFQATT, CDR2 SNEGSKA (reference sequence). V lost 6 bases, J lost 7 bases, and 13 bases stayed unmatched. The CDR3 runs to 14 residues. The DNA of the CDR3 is TGCAGTGCCACCGAAAGGACAGGGAGTTATGAAGCTTTCTTT. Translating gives CSATERTGSYEAFF.

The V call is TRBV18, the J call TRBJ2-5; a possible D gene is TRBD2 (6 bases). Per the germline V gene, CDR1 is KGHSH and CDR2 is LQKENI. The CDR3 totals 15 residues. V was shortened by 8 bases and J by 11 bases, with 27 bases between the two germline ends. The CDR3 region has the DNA TGTGCCAGCGCCCTGGGACGAGCGGGCGGAAATGAGCAGTACTTC. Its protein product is CASALGRAGGNEQYF.

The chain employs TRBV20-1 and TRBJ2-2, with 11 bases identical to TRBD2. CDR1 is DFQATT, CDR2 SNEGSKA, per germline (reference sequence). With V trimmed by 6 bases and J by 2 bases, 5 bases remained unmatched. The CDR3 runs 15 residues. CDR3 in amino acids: CSAISGRGNTGELFF. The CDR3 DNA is TGCAGTGCAATTAGCGGGAGGGGTAACACCGGGGAGCTGTTTTTT.

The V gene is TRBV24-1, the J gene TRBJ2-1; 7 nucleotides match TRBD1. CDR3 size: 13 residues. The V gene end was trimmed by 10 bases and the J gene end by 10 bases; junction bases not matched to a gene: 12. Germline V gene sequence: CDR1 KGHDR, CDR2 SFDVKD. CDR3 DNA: TGTGCCACTAGGGACAGCCGATGGGAGGAGCAGTTCTTC. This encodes CATRDSRWEEQFF.

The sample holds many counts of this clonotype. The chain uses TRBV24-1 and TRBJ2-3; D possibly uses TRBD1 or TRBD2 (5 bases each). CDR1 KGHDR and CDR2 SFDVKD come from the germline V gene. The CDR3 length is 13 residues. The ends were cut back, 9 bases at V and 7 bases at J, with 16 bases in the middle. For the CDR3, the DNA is TGTGCCACCGAGGGACCCGCGGCCAATACGCAGTATTTT. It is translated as CATEGPAANTQYF.

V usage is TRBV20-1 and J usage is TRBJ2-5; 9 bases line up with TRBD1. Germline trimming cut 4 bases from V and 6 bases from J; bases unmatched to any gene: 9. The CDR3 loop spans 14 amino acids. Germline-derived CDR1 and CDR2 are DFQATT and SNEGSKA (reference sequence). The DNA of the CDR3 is TGCAGTGCTACCGGGACAGGGTACGGAAAGACCCAGTACTTC. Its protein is CSATGTGYGKTQYF.

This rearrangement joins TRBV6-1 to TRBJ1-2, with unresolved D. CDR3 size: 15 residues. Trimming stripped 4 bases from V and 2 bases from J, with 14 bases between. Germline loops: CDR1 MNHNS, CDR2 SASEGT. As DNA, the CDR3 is TGTGCCAGCAGTGCAATGGTAATAGGGAACTATGGCTACACCTTC. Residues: CASSAMVIGNYGYTF.

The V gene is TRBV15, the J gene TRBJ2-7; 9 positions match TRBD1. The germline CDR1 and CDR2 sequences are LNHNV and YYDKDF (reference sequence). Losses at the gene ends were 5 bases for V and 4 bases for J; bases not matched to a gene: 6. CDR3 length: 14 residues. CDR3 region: CATSLRTGEYEQYF. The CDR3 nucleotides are TGTGCCACCAGCTTGCGGACAGGGGAGTACGAGCAGTACTTC. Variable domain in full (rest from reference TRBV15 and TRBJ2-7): DAMVIQNPRYQVTQFGKPVTLSCSQTLNHNVMYWYQQKSSQAPKLLFHYYDKDFNNEADTPDNFQSRRPNTSFCFLDIRSPGLGDTAMYLCATSLRTGEYEQYFGPGTRLTVT.

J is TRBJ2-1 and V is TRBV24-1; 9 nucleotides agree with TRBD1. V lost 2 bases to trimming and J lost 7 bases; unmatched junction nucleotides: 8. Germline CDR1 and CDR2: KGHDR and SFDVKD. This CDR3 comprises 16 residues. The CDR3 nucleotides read TGTGCCACCAGTGATTCCGGGACAGGGTTCTCAAATGAGCAGTTCTTC. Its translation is CATSDSGTGFSNEQFF.

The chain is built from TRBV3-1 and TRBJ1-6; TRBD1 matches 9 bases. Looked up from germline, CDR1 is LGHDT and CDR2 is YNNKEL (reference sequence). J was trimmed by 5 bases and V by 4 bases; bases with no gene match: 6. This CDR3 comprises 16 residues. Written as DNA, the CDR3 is TGTGCCAGCAGCCCCCACTGGACAGGGGATAATTCACCCCTCCACTTT. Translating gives CASSPHWTGDNSPLHF.

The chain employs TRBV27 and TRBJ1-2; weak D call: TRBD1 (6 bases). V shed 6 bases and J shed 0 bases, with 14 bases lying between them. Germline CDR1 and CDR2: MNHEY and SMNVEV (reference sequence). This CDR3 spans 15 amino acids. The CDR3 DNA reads TGTGCCAGCAGACACACCGGGACAACTAACTATGGCTACACCTTC. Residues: CASRHTGTTNYGYTF.

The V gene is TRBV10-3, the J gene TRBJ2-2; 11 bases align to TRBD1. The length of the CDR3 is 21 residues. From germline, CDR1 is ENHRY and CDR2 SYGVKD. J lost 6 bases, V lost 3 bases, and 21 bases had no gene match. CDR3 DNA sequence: TGTGCCATCAGTGACCGAAAAGTCCCGGGACAGGGGGAATTTTATGCCGGGGAGCTGTTTTTT. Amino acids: CAISDRKVPGQGEFYAGELFF.

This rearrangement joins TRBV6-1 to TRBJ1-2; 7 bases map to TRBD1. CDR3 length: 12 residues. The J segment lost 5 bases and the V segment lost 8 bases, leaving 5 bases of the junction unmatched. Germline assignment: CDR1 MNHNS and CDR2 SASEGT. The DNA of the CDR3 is TGTGCCAGCGGTCCAGGGGGATATGGCTACACCTTC. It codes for CASGPGGYGYTF.